This record looks at one T cell receptor beta chain sequence and its context. The protocol was immunoSEQ multiplex PCR, while the TCRdb copy is restricted to in-frame clones and leaves out a portion. Of 110,000 or so clones in the sample, roughly 82% were seen once. The record originates from a study of blood T cell repertoires in COVID-19. Study as a whole: T cells, B-cell-depleted T cells, or PBMCs supplied cDNA or gDNA.

With 4 bases removed from V and 2 bases from J, the gap between germline ends came to 12 bases. The CDR3 sequence is 14 residues long. CDR1 is SGHRS and CDR2 is YFSETQ in the germline V gene. The sample taken for sequencing was peripheral blood. The gene calls are TRBV5-1 and TRBJ1-1, with a possible D match to TRBD1 (5 bases). The clonotype comes from a woman in her thirties or forties with acute or convalescent COVID-19. The CDR3: CASSGAPGNTEAFF. CDR3 nucleotides: TGCGCCAGCAGCGGGGCACCAGGAAACACTGAAGCTTTCTTT.